The 26 T cell receptor beta chains below all came from one sample that was sequenced in a study of cytomegalovirus exposure and HLA in healthy donors. PCR employed 60 Vbeta and 13 Jbeta primers. TCRdb keeps only in-frame clones here, not all; method: immunoSEQ multiplex PCR. The specimen's table records roughly 79,000 clones. The sample consisted of PBMCs. These receptors were obtained from a man aged 25 to 40 in good health and CMV-seronegative.

J is TRBJ1-1 and V is TRBV4-2; a possible D gene is TRBD1 (5 bases). The germline V gene has CDR1 LGHNA and CDR2 YNFKEQ. The V end was cut by 1 base, the J end by 7 bases, with 10 bases between. This CDR3 spans 13 amino acids. The CDR3 DNA reads TGTGCCAGCAGCCAAGGGCCAGGGCTTGAAGCTTTCTTT. Its protein is CASSQGPGLEAFF.

The rearrangement joins TRBV9 to TRBJ1-1; possibly TRBD1 for D (5 bases). CDR3 size: 13 residues. Trimming removed 0 bases from V and 5 bases from J, with 8 bases in between. Germline-derived CDR1 and CDR2 are SGDLS and YYNGEE. The CDR3 region has the DNA TGTGCCAGCAGCGTAGTGGAGGGGACTGAAGCTTTCTTT. This translates into CASSVVEGTEAFF.

This chain links TRBV6-1 with TRBJ1-5; D not resolved. The CDR3 spans 13 residues. Germline V gene data show CDR1 as MNHNS and CDR2 as SASEGT. Trimming pared 6 bases from V and 5 bases from J, leaving 11 bases between. The CDR3 loop is CASSGRLDQPQHF. DNA for the CDR3: TGTGCCAGCAGCGGCAGGCTTGATCAGCCCCAGCATTTT.

The chain carries TRBV7-9 and TRBJ1-1; 7 bases are a match to TRBD1. The CDR3 length is 15 residues. The V gene's germline CDR1 is SEHNR and CDR2 FQNEAQ (reference sequence). The ends lost 5 bases at V and 1 base at J; junction bases unmatched: 7. Written as DNA, the CDR3 is TGTGCCAGCAGCGTGATACAGGGGAGGAACACTGAAGCTTTCTTT. Amino acids: CASSVIQGRNTEAFF.

J is TRBJ1-3 and V is TRBV5-1, with D perhaps matching TRBD1 (5 bases). Looked up from germline, CDR1 is SGHRS and CDR2 is YFSETQ. V lost 3 bases and J 0 bases, leaving 10 bases between the germline ends. This CDR3 region has 15 residues. CDR3 sequence reads: CASSSTGASGNTIYF. The DNA for the CDR3 is TGCGCCAGCAGCTCCACAGGAGCCTCTGGAAACACCATATATTTT. Full variable domain (rest looked up from reference TRBV5-1 and TRBJ1-3): KAGVTQTPRYLIKTRGQQVTLSCSPISGHRSVSWYQQTPGQGLQFLFEYFSETQRNKGNFPGRFSGRQFSNSRSEMNVSTLELGDSALYLCASSSTGASGNTIYFGEGSWLTVV.

The J gene is TRBJ1-1, the V gene TRBV19, with D possibly TRBD1 on 6 matching bases. Germline assignment: CDR1 LNHDA and CDR2 SQIVND (reference sequence). The CDR3 runs 14 residues. Trimming took off 6 bases at V and 5 bases at J, with 16 bases between the two ends. The CDR3 spells CASRKRGEGTEAFF. The CDR3 DNA is TGTGCCAGTAGGAAAAGGGGGGAGGGGACTGAAGCTTTCTTT.

The chain couples TRBV5-1 to TRBJ2-1; the D gene is possibly TRBD2 (5 bases). V gave up 4 bases and J gave up 2 bases, with 13 bases separating them. Germline-derived CDR1 and CDR2 are SGHRS and YFSETQ. The CDR3 length is 15 residues. The CDR3 coding sequence is TGCGCCAGCAGCCAGGAGGCCGTGGCCTACAATGAGCAGTTCTTC. It translates to CASSQEAVAYNEQFF.

V is TRBV29-1 and J is TRBJ2-3; D gene ambiguous. V shed 6 bases and J shed 2 bases, with 9 bases lying between them. The V gene's germline CDR1 is SQVTM and CDR2 ANQGSEA. The CDR3 contains 12 residues. The CDR3 sequence: CSVPVYTDTQYF. The CDR3 nucleotides read TGCAGCGTCCCGGTGTACACAGATACGCAGTATTTT.

The CDR3 coding sequence is TGCGCCAGCAGCTTGGCGCCAGGCGATGAAAAACTGTTTTTT. Translated, it gives CASSLAPGDEKLFF. The chain joins TRBV5-1 to TRBJ1-4; no firm D call. V shed 0 bases and J shed 6 bases, with 9 bases lying between them. There are 14 residues in the CDR3. Germline V CDR1 and CDR2: SGHRS, YFSETQ.

CDR3 in DNA: TGCGCCAGCAGCCCACAGTTGGGGGGACAGGGCTATGGCTACACCTTC. Translating gives CASSPQLGGQGYGYTF. This sequence joins TRBV5-1 and TRBJ1-2, with TRBD1 identical over 9 bases. The V gene's germline CDR1 is SGHRS and CDR2 YFSETQ. The CDR3 runs 16 residues. Trimming removed 4 bases from V and 4 bases from J; junction bases left unmatched: 11.

The chain couples TRBV4-2 to TRBJ2-1; TRBD2 aligns across 8 bases. The CDR3 has 15 amino acids. The germline CDR1 and CDR2 sequences are LGHNA and YNFKEQ. V dropped 1 base and J dropped 6; count of bases not matched to a gene: 5. CDR3 DNA: TGTGCCAGCAGCCAAGGGACGGGAGGGCGCAATGAGCAGTTCTTC. Protein sequence: CASSQGTGGRNEQFF.

J is TRBJ1-2 and V is TRBV6-1; weak D call: TRBD1 (6 bases). With 2 bases removed from V and 8 bases from J, the gap between germline ends came to 18 bases. The CDR3 sequence is 15 residues long. CDR1 is MNHNS and CDR2 is SASEGT in the germline V gene. The DNA of the CDR3 is TGTGCCAGCAGTGAAAGCGGCAGGGGCCGGGTAGGCTACACCTTC. Amino acids: CASSESGRGRVGYTF.

The chain links TRBV7-9 to TRBJ2-7; 9 bases line up with TRBD1. This CDR3 has 15 residues. Germline assignment: CDR1 SEHNR and CDR2 FQNEAQ (reference sequence). The ends lost 3 bases at V and 1 base at J; junction bases unmatched: 4. CDR3 sequence (DNA): TGTGCCAGCAGCTTCGGGACAGGGATTTCCTACGAGCAGTACTTC. Amino acids: CASSFGTGISYEQYF.

The CDR3 reads CASSLKGMGHLSGYTF. The CDR3 DNA follows: TGTGCCAGCAGCTTAAAGGGCATGGGGCACCTCTCCGGCTACACCTTC. This chain connects TRBV7-9 to TRBJ1-2, with TRBD1 as a possible D gene (5 bases). The germline CDR1 and CDR2 sequences are SEHNR and FQNEAQ (reference sequence). V was shortened by 2 bases and J by 8 bases, with 21 bases between the two germline ends. The CDR3 loop spans 16 amino acids. Together with reference TRBV7-9 and TRBJ1-2, the CDR3 gives the full variable domain: DTGVSQNPRHKITKRGQNVTFRCDPISEHNRLYWYRQTLGQGPEFLTYFQNEAQLEKSRLLSDRFSAERPKGSFSTLEIQRTEQGDSAMYLCASSLKGMGHLSGYTFGSGTRLTVV.

The chain uses TRBV19 and TRBJ1-2, with unresolved D. The V and J ends lost 7 bases and 3 bases respectively, with 15 bases between them. CDR1 and CDR2 from the germline V gene are LNHDA and SQIVND (reference sequence). This CDR3 spans 14 amino acids. CDR3 sequence reads: CASTPAARYYGYTF. CDR3 DNA: TGTGCCAGTACCCCCGCCGCCAGATACTATGGCTACACCTTC.

V and J are TRBV13 and TRBJ2-3, with TRBD2 matching over 13 bases. There are 15 residues in the CDR3. Germline loops: CDR1 PRHDT, CDR2 FYEKMQ (reference sequence). V dropped 5 bases and J dropped 9; count of bases not matched to a gene: 8. CDR3 sequence: CASSAPGTSGETQYF. DNA of the CDR3: TGTGCCAGCAGCGCGCCCGGGACTAGCGGGGAAACGCAGTATTTT.

The rearrangement uses TRBV4-1 and TRBJ2-3; D perhaps matches TRBD1 (5 bases). Germline values: CDR1 MGHRA, CDR2 YSYEKL. The CDR3 has 15 residues. The V gene lost 0 bases and the J gene lost 6 bases, with 13 bases spanning the gap. This CDR3 is CASSQDGHRPDTQYF. As DNA, the CDR3 is TGCGCCAGCAGCCAAGATGGACATCGACCTGATACGCAGTATTTT.

This chain uses TRBV4-1 with TRBJ2-1; possible D gene TRBD2, 6 bases. The germline V gene encodes CDR1 MGHRA and CDR2 YSYEKL. The V end was cut by 2 bases, the J end by 4 bases, with 12 bases between. The CDR3 consists of 15 residues. CDR3 sequence reads: CASSQLGRSYNEQFF. CDR3 in DNA: TGCGCCAGCAGCCAACTAGGGAGGAGTTACAATGAGCAGTTCTTC.

V gene TRBV18 combines with J gene TRBJ2-3; D might be TRBD2 (6 bases). CDR1 and CDR2 (germline): KGHSH, LQKENI. The CDR3 covers 16 residues. V was cut by 0 bases and J by 1 base, with 11 bases left in between. CDR3 nucleotides: TGTGCCAGCTCACCACCACGGTCGGGGGGCACAGATACGCAGTATTTT. Translation: CASSPPRSGGTDTQYF.

V gene TRBV5-1 combines with J gene TRBJ2-1; 9 bases are a match to TRBD1. This CDR3 has 16 residues. J was trimmed by 3 bases and V by 3 bases; bases with no gene match: 7. Germline V gives CDR1 SGHRS, CDR2 YFSETQ. CDR3 in amino acids: CASSYPQGARYNEQFF. CDR3 in DNA: TGCGCCAGCAGCTACCCACAGGGGGCGCGCTACAATGAGCAGTTCTTC. Complete variable domain (other parts from reference TRBV5-1 and TRBJ2-1): KAGVTQTPRYLIKTRGQQVTLSCSPISGHRSVSWYQQTPGQGLQFLFEYFSETQRNKGNFPGRFSGRQFSNSRSEMNVSTLELGDSALYLCASSYPQGARYNEQFFGPGTRLTVL.

V is TRBV27 and J is TRBJ2-7, with 8 bases lining up with TRBD1. Germline CDR1 and CDR2: MNHEY and SMNVEV (reference sequence). V was clipped by 7 bases and J by 4 bases; unmatched bases: 9. There are 14 residues in the CDR3. The CDR3 region has the DNA TGTGCCAGCACTCCCAGGGGGCGTTGGTACGAGCAGTACTTC. This codes for CASTPRGRWYEQYF.

The chain is built from TRBV18 and TRBJ1-2; tentatively, D is TRBD1 (6 bases). Germline values: CDR1 KGHSH, CDR2 LQKENI. The CDR3 loop spans 15 amino acids. Trimming shortened V by 7 bases and J by 2 bases, and 17 bases separated the two germline ends. CDR3 nucleotides: TGTGCCAGCTTCAAGGGGGATAGGGGAAACTATGGCTACACCTTC. As protein: CASFKGDRGNYGYTF.

The chain employs TRBV9 and TRBJ2-1, with TRBD2 matching 9 bases. CDR1 is SGDLS, CDR2 YYNGEE, per germline. This CDR3 has 16 residues. Trimming at V came to 0 bases and at J to 3 bases, leaving 4 bases not matched to a gene. For the CDR3, the DNA is TGTGCCAGCAGCGTAGTTGGACTAGCGAACTACAATGAGCAGTTCTTC. As protein: CASSVVGLANYNEQFF. The full variable domain, its missing parts supplied by reference TRBV9 and TRBJ2-1, is DSGVTQTPKHLITATGQRVTLRCSPRSGDLSVYWYQQSLDQGLQFLIQYYNGEERAKGNILERFSAQQFPDLHSELNLSSLELGDSALYFCASSVVGLANYNEQFFGPGTRLTVL.

This chain uses TRBV18 with TRBJ1-1, with TRBD1 matching 8 bases. Germline V CDR1 and CDR2: KGHSH, LQKENI. Trimming took 2 bases from V and 1 from J; bases not matched to a gene: 0. This CDR3 region has 14 residues. As DNA, the CDR3 is TGTGCCAGCTCACCAGGGACAGGGAACACTGAAGCTTTCTTT. Its protein is CASSPGTGNTEAFF.

The chain uses TRBV6-1 and TRBJ2-1, with D possibly matching TRBD1 (5 bases). Per the germline V gene, CDR1 is MNHNS and CDR2 is SASEGT. This CDR3 is 16 amino acids long. The V and J ends lost 4 bases and 4 bases respectively, with 17 bases between them. In DNA, the CDR3 is TGTGCCAGCAGTGGAACATTGACAGCTACGTACAATGAGCAGTTCTTC. Amino acid sequence: CASSGTLTATYNEQFF.

The genes are TRBV19 and TRBJ1-1; 10 bases match TRBD1. Losses at the gene ends were 3 bases for V and 1 base for J; bases not matched to a gene: 8. CDR3 size: 17 residues. The germline gives CDR1 LNHDA, CDR2 SQIVND (reference sequence). DNA for the CDR3: TGTGCCAGTAGTATGGGGACAGGGGATTCGAGGAACACTGAAGCTTTCTTT. Translating gives CASSMGTGDSRNTEAFF.